This T cell receptor (beta chain) was observed in a study of CD8 T cells in Susac syndrome. Concerning this clonotype itself: Its antigen is still unknown.

J gave up 6 bases and V 6 bases, and 9 bases lay outside the gene matches. The CDR3 is 14 residues long. The germline V gene has CDR1 LGHDT and CDR2 YNNKEL (reference sequence). CD8+ and CD4+ T cells from blood underwent TCR beta sequencing, which was carried out in a high-throughput format. In contrast to the negatively isolated CD8+ and CD4+ T cells, TEMRA cells were FACS-enriched. Study-wide results and limits: TCR sequencing and HLA analysis covered a relatively small number of individuals.

Random hexamers were used to reverse transcribe an amount of roughly 0.5 to 1 ug RNA. A single record per CDR3 protein comes from TCRdb applying MiXCR to the immunoSEQ multiplex PCR reads. Of 150,000 to 180,000 distinct CDR3 sequences in the sample, about 94% were seen once. What was sequenced was CD8+ T cells from PBMCs. The chain links TRBV3-1 to TRBJ1-1; 8 nucleotides line up with TRBD1. The TCR was taken from a human donor with multiple sclerosis. Here the CDR3 DNA reads TGTGCCAGCAGACCCGACAGGGGCCGGTCTGAAGCTTTCTTT. Residues: CASRPDRGRSEAFF.